The rows below give T cell receptor beta chains drawn from one sample of a study of blood T cell repertoires in COVID-19. Profiling relied on immunoSEQ multiplex PCR, and the TCRdb table lists in-frame clones only, not all of them. The sample lists about 80,000 clones, around 85% occurring once. Sequencing was performed on peripheral blood. These receptors were taken from a man in his forties or fifties with COVID-19, enrolled during active disease. The CDR3 runs from the conserved cysteine through the conserved F or W. Each record gives: V gene, J gene, D gene, clone size, CDR3 protein, CDR3 DNA. A D gene is named only where the DNA matches it firmly. Rows give clone size only sometimes, using once, few, many, or a class for an expanded clone.

V gene: TRBV10-3
J gene: TRBJ1-4
D gene: TRBD1
clone size: .
CDR3 protein: CATGQGEDEKLFF
CDR3 DNA: TGTGCCACCGGACAGGGGGAGGATGAAAAACTGTTTTTT

V gene: TRBV19
J gene: TRBJ1-1
D gene: .
clone size: .
CDR3 protein: CASSADRGTEAFF
CDR3 DNA: TGTGCCAGTAGTGCCGACAGAGGCACTGAAGCTTTCTTT

V gene: TRBV27
J gene: TRBJ2-2
D gene: .
clone size: few
CDR3 protein: CACGVNTGELFF
CDR3 DNA: TGTGCCTGCGGGGTGAACACCGGGGAGCTGTTTTTT

V gene: TRBV28
J gene: TRBJ2-7
D gene: TRBD2
clone size: .
CDR3 protein: CASSPPTGGAGYEQYF
CDR3 DNA: TGTGCCAGCAGCCCCCCGACGGGGGGGGCGGGCTACGAGCAGTACTTC

V gene: TRBV27
J gene: TRBJ2-7
D gene: TRBD1
clone size: many
CDR3 protein: CASSLTGDRALKQYF
CDR3 DNA: TGTGCCAGCAGTTTAACAGGGGACAGGGCTCTAAAGCAGTACTTC

V gene: TRBV21-1
J gene: TRBJ1-6
D gene: .
clone size: once
CDR3 protein: CASTDISPLHF
CDR3 DNA: TGTGCCAGCACCGACATTTCACCCCTCCACTTT

V gene: TRBV15
J gene: TRBJ1-1
D gene: .
clone size: .
CDR3 protein: CATSPRGSKAFF
CDR3 DNA: TGTGCCACCAGCCCCAGAGGGTCCAAGGCTTTCTTT

V gene: TRBV13
J gene: TRBJ2-7
D gene: TRBD2
clone size: .
CDR3 protein: CASSSRGGSYEQYF
CDR3 DNA: TGTGCCAGCAGCTCCCGGGGGGGATCCTACGAGCAGTACTTC

V gene: TRBV4-2
J gene: TRBJ2-1
D gene: TRBD2
clone size: .
CDR3 protein: CASSSRLAGGKAEQFF
CDR3 DNA: TGTGCCAGCAGCTCTAGACTAGCAGGTGGGAAGGCGGAGCAGTTCTTC

V gene: TRBV7-9
J gene: TRBJ2-2
D gene: .
clone size: .
CDR3 protein: CASSLARASVLTGELFF
CDR3 DNA: TGTGCCAGCAGCTTAGCGCGGGCTAGCGTACTCACCGGGGAGCTGTTTTTT

V gene: TRBV5-4
J gene: TRBJ1-1
D gene: .
clone size: .
CDR3 protein: CASSPSSNTEAFF
CDR3 DNA: TGTGCCAGCAGCCCCTCTAGTAACACTGAAGCTTTCTTT

V gene: TRBV6-5
J gene: TRBJ2-1
D gene: .
clone size: .
CDR3 protein: CASSYRSVSYNEQFF
CDR3 DNA: TGTGCCAGCAGTTACCGGTCGGTCTCCTACAATGAGCAGTTCTTC

V gene: TRBV27
J gene: TRBJ1-1
D gene: TRBD1
clone size: .
CDR3 protein: CASRRTGGRDTEAFF
CDR3 DNA: TGTGCCAGCAGGAGGACAGGGGGGAGGGACACTGAAGCTTTCTTT

V gene: TRBV5-1
J gene: TRBJ1-6
D gene: .
clone size: .
CDR3 protein: CASSFTQDSPLHF
CDR3 DNA: TGCGCCAGCAGCTTTACACAGGATTCACCCCTCCACTTT

V gene: TRBV9
J gene: TRBJ1-3
D gene: .
clone size: .
CDR3 protein: CASSVGARPDSGNTIYF
CDR3 DNA: TGTGCCAGCAGCGTAGGGGCTCGCCCCGACTCTGGAAACACCATATATTTT

V gene: TRBV6-5
J gene: TRBJ2-7
D gene: TRBD2
clone size: .
CDR3 protein: CASSYSGTSVEQYF
CDR3 DNA: TGTGCCAGCAGTTACTCGGGGACTAGCGTCGAGCAGTACTTC

V gene: TRBV28
J gene: TRBJ1-1
D gene: .
clone size: .
CDR3 protein: CASRLSSTEAFF
CDR3 DNA: TGTGCCAGCAGGCTCTCGAGCACTGAAGCTTTCTTT

V gene: TRBV6-5
J gene: TRBJ1-5
D gene: TRBD1
clone size: .
CDR3 protein: CASRTGDLGEPQHF
CDR3 DNA: TGTGCCAGCAGGACAGGGGATTTAGGGGAGCCCCAGCATTTT

V gene: TRBV6-6
J gene: TRBJ2-1
D gene: TRBD1
clone size: .
CDR3 protein: CASTGDRGISYNEQFF
CDR3 DNA: TGTGCCAGCACCGGGGACAGGGGAATTTCCTACAATGAGCAGTTCTTC

V gene: TRBV27
J gene: TRBJ2-7
D gene: .
clone size: .
CDR3 protein: CASIEGREQYF
CDR3 DNA: TGTGCCAGCATTGAAGGGAGAGAGCAGTACTTC

V gene: TRBV28
J gene: TRBJ2-1
D gene: TRBD1
clone size: .
CDR3 protein: CASSWGRGSNEQFF
CDR3 DNA: TGTGCCAGCAGTTGGGGCAGGGGGAGCAATGAGCAGTTCTTC

V gene: TRBV6-4
J gene: TRBJ2-6
D gene: .
clone size: .
CDR3 protein: CASSDSSGSGANVLTF
CDR3 DNA: TGTGCCAGCAGTGACTCGTCGGGCTCTGGGGCCAACGTCCTGACTTTC

V gene: TRBV19
J gene: TRBJ2-3
D gene: .
clone size: .
CDR3 protein: CASRDIGGRTDTQYF
CDR3 DNA: TGTGCCAGTAGGGATATAGGAGGGAGAACAGATACGCAGTATTTT

V gene: TRBV6-6
J gene: TRBJ1-1
D gene: TRBD1
clone size: .
CDR3 protein: CASGSFRGFTEAFF
CDR3 DNA: TGTGCCAGCGGATCCTTCAGGGGGTTCACTGAAGCTTTCTTT

V gene: TRBV15
J gene: TRBJ1-5
D gene: .
clone size: .
CDR3 protein: CATSKMNRNSNQPQHF
CDR3 DNA: TGTGCCACCAGCAAGATGAACAGGAATAGCAATCAGCCCCAGCATTTT

V gene: TRBV4-1
J gene: TRBJ1-2
D gene: TRBD1
clone size: .
CDR3 protein: CASSQGDRDFYGYTF
CDR3 DNA: TGCGCCAGCAGCCAGGGGGACAGGGACTTCTATGGCTACACCTTC

V gene: TRBV5-1
J gene: TRBJ2-5
D gene: .
clone size: .
CDR3 protein: CASSLGQGGQETQYF
CDR3 DNA: TGCGCCAGCAGCTTGGGTCAGGGGGGCCAAGAGACCCAGTACTTC

V gene: TRBV14
J gene: TRBJ1-4
D gene: TRBD1
clone size: .
CDR3 protein: CASSPGTGRWDEKLFF
CDR3 DNA: TGTGCCAGCAGCCCCGGGACAGGACGATGGGATGAAAAACTGTTTTTT

V gene: TRBV5-1
J gene: TRBJ2-2
D gene: TRBD2
clone size: .
CDR3 protein: CASRGATSGGGGTGELFF
CDR3 DNA: TGCGCCAGCAGGGGAGCGACTAGCGGAGGCGGTGGAACCGGGGAGCTGTTTTTT

V gene: TRBV4-3
J gene: TRBJ2-7
D gene: TRBD1
clone size: .
CDR3 protein: CASSQGGQGAKGEQYF
CDR3 DNA: TGCGCCAGCAGCCAGGGGGGACAGGGGGCAAAAGGCGAGCAGTACTTC

V gene: TRBV7-9
J gene: TRBJ1-1
D gene: .
clone size: .
CDR3 protein: CASSPARRAFF
CDR3 DNA: TGTGCCAGCAGCCCCGCCCGGCGGGCTTTCTTT

V gene: TRBV5-6
J gene: TRBJ1-1
D gene: TRBD1
clone size: once
CDR3 protein: CASSLRQGAYTEAFF
CDR3 DNA: TGTGCCAGCAGCTTGCGACAGGGGGCATACACTGAAGCTTTCTTT

V gene: TRBV14
J gene: TRBJ1-4
D gene: TRBD1
clone size: .
CDR3 protein: CASSQAGTGGPNEKLFF
CDR3 DNA: TGTGCCAGCAGCCAAGCTGGAACAGGGGGCCCTAATGAAAAACTGTTTTTT

V gene: TRBV30
J gene: TRBJ1-1
D gene: .
clone size: .
CDR3 protein: CAWSRGSTEAFF
CDR3 DNA: TGTGCCTGGAGTAGGGGATCCACTGAAGCTTTCTTT

V gene: TRBV10-3
J gene: TRBJ2-6
D gene: TRBD1
clone size: .
CDR3 protein: CAISEFVEGQGLSSGANVLTF
CDR3 DNA: TGTGCCATCAGTGAGTTTGTAGAAGGACAGGGGTTATCGAGCGGGGCCAACGTCCTGACTTTC

V gene: TRBV27
J gene: TRBJ2-7
D gene: .
clone size: once
CDR3 protein: CASSFRLAYEQYF
CDR3 DNA: TGTGCCAGCAGTTTCCGACTAGCCTACGAGCAGTACTTC

V gene: TRBV6-6
J gene: TRBJ1-2
D gene: .
clone size: .
CDR3 protein: CASSYQGGDYGYTF
CDR3 DNA: TGTGCCAGCAGTTACCAGGGAGGGGACTATGGCTACACCTTC

V gene: TRBV7-9
J gene: TRBJ2-7
D gene: TRBD1
clone size: .
CDR3 protein: CASSFPRDRGGEQYF
CDR3 DNA: TGTGCCAGCAGCTTCCCTCGGGACAGGGGAGGGGAGCAGTACTTC

V gene: TRBV19
J gene: TRBJ2-3
D gene: .
clone size: .
CDR3 protein: CASSSLRADTQYF
CDR3 DNA: TGTGCCAGTAGTAGTCTGCGGGCAGATACGCAGTATTTT

V gene: TRBV28
J gene: TRBJ2-2
D gene: .
clone size: once
CDR3 protein: CASSVATGWNTGELFF
CDR3 DNA: TGTGCCAGCAGCGTTGCGACAGGCTGGAACACCGGGGAGCTGTTTTTT

V gene: TRBV28
J gene: TRBJ1-5
D gene: TRBD1
clone size: .
CDR3 protein: CASSSTGAGQPQHF
CDR3 DNA: TGTGCCAGCAGTTCAACAGGGGCAGGACAGCCCCAGCATTTT

V gene: TRBV3-1/TRBV3-2
J gene: TRBJ2-3
D gene: TRBD2
clone size: .
CDR3 protein: CASSQELAGERGTQYF
CDR3 DNA: TGTGCCAGCAGCCAAGAACTAGCGGGGGAAAGGGGTACGCAGTATTTT

V gene: TRBV19
J gene: TRBJ2-1
D gene: TRBD2
clone size: .
CDR3 protein: CASKPAGLTYEQFF
CDR3 DNA: TGTGCCAGTAAACCAGCGGGACTAACGTATGAGCAGTTCTTC